Following are 16 T cell receptor beta chains from one sample sequenced in a study of blood T cell repertoires in COVID-19. TCRdb's table, derived via immunoSEQ multiplex PCR, lists solely in-frame clones and lacks some. The sample gives 200,000 to 250,000 clones, 80% to 90% of which show up once; just over 0.85% is in the top ten. Input material: PBMCs or T cells enriched from blood (not recorded which). These receptors were taken from a man between 50 and 59 years old who had been exposed to COVID-19.

This clone was found once. This chain uses TRBV19 with TRBJ1-4, with 8 bases that match TRBD1. The V segment lost 6 bases and the J segment 1 base; nucleotides outside the gene matches: 7. Germline V gene sequence: CDR1 LNHDA, CDR2 SQIVND (reference sequence). The length of the CDR3 is 16 residues. The CDR3 DNA follows: TGTGCCAGTAGGATCGACAGGGGCCGAACTAATGAAAAACTGTTTTTT. Amino acids: CASRIDRGRTNEKLFF.

V and J are TRBV6-2 or TRBV6-3 and TRBJ1-1, with D hard to call. V dropped 6 bases and J dropped 2 bases, with 16 bases sitting between them. This CDR3 spans 15 amino acids. CDR1 is MNHEY and CDR2 is SVGEGT in the germline V gene. In DNA form, the CDR3 reads TGTGCCAGCAGCGACCCCCCCGGGAGAAACACTGAAGCTTTCTTT. This sequence encodes CASSDPPGRNTEAFF.

The chain is built from TRBV7-2 and TRBJ2-1, with TRBD2 identical over 7 bases. This CDR3 has 16 residues. With 2 bases clipped from V and 6 bases from J, the junction kept 10 bases outside the gene matches. The V gene's germline CDR1 is SGHTA and CDR2 FQGNSA. The CDR3 region has the DNA TGTGCCAGCAGCTTATCCCTAGCGGTGAGACCCAATGAGCAGTTCTTC. Translated: CASSLSLAVRPNEQFF.

This clone was counted a single time. The chain recombines TRBV9 with TRBJ2-1; maybe TRBD2 (6 bases). V was trimmed by 0 bases and J by 3 bases, leaving 13 bases between them. The V gene's germline CDR1 is SGDLS and CDR2 YYNGEE. The CDR3 covers 16 residues. As DNA, the CDR3 is TGTGCCAGCAGCGTAGGCGGAAGTAGCGGCTACAATGAGCAGTTCTTC. As protein: CASSVGGSSGYNEQFF.

This chain's CDR3 is CASSNPGGAQDGYTF. For the CDR3, the DNA is TGTGCCAGTAGTAACCCGGGCGGGGCGCAGGATGGCTACACCTTC. V gene TRBV19 combines with J gene TRBJ1-2, with D possibly matching TRBD1 (5 bases). This CDR3 comprises 15 residues. Trimming pared 4 bases from V and 6 bases from J, leaving 18 bases between. CDR1 and CDR2 from the germline V gene are LNHDA and SQIVND (reference sequence).

The chain couples TRBV2 to TRBJ1-2; D ambiguous. The CDR3 has 12 amino acids. Trimming took 6 bases from V and 3 from J, leaving 8 bases between them. Germline loops: CDR1 SNHLY, CDR2 FYNNEI. CDR3 sequence reads: CASSDTDYGYTF. CDR3 in DNA: TGTGCCAGCAGCGATACAGACTATGGCTACACCTTC.

The chain links TRBV21-1 to TRBJ1-5. TRBV21-1 is marked as a pseudogene. The CDR3 is made up of 19 amino acids. The CDR3 sequence: CASSNLRSYYGTNRQPQHF. CDR3 DNA: TGTGCCAGCAGCAACCTTCGAAGCTACTACGGGACTAATCGTCAGCCCCAGCATTTT.

The chain is built from TRBV28 and TRBJ1-1; 7 positions agree with TRBD1. CDR1 and CDR2 (germline): MDHEN, SYDVKM. V shed 6 bases, J shed 3 bases, and the junction held 4 bases outside the gene matches. This CDR3 spans 13 amino acids. CDR3 in DNA: TGTGCCAGCAGGGTTGACAGGGACACTGAAGCTTTCTTT. Translating it yields CASRVDRDTEAFF.

The chain uses TRBV6-5 and TRBJ2-7; 10 nucleotides align to TRBD2. Germline CDR1 MNHEY, CDR2 SVGAGI. Unmatched junction bases numbered 5, after V lost 4 bases and J lost 2 bases. The CDR3 has 15 amino acids. The CDR3 protein is CASSSGLAVAYEQYV. CDR3 nucleotides: TGTGCCAGCAGTTCAGGACTAGCGGTCGCCTACGAGCAGTACGTC.

The chain links TRBV27 to TRBJ1-1; D might be TRBD1 (5 bases). Trimming stripped 7 bases from V and 6 bases from J, with 18 bases between. Germline CDR1 MNHEY, CDR2 SMNVEV (reference sequence). The CDR3 has 14 residues. CDR3 sequence reads: CASNLRGGYAEAFF. CDR3 sequence (DNA): TGTGCCAGCAACTTAAGGGGAGGGTACGCTGAAGCTTTCTTT.

The rearrangement links TRBV29-1 to TRBJ1-4, with 11 bases that match TRBD1. The trim removed 3 bases at V and 7 bases at J, leaving 4 bases unmatched. This CDR3 contains 14 residues. Germline lookup yields CDR1 SQVTM and CDR2 ANQGSEA. CDR3 region: CSVDLGTGGEKLFF. CDR3 bases: TGCAGCGTTGATTTAGGGACAGGGGGTGAAAAACTGTTTTTT.

The genes are TRBV19 and TRBJ2-2, with 7 nucleotides matching TRBD1. V lost 5 bases to trimming and J lost 2 bases; unmatched junction nucleotides: 5. Germline CDR1 LNHDA, CDR2 SQIVND (reference sequence). This CDR3 is built from 15 residues. The CDR3 sequence: CASSSRQGNTGELFF. CDR3 DNA sequence: TGTGCCAGTAGTTCTCGACAGGGAAACACCGGGGAGCTGTTTTTT. Full variable domain (missing parts from reference TRBV19 and TRBJ2-2): DGGITQSPKYLFRKEGQNVTLSCEQNLNHDAMYWYRQDPGQGLRLIYYSQIVNDFQKGDIAEGYSVSREKKESFPLTVTSAQKNPTAFYLCASSSRQGNTGELFFGEGSRLTVL.

The chain uses TRBV7-2 and TRBJ1-3; D gene unclear. V was shortened by 4 bases and J by 2 bases, with 9 bases between the two germline ends. Germline values: CDR1 SGHTA, CDR2 FQGNSA. This CDR3 region has 14 residues. CDR3 DNA: TGTGCCAGCAGCTCTGCAGTTACTGGAAACACCATATATTTT. Encoded protein: CASSSAVTGNTIYF.

This chain joins TRBV5-1 and TRBJ1-3; D gene unclear. Germline V gene lookup returns CDR1 SGHRS and CDR2 YFSETQ. The V end was cut by 0 bases, the J end by 1 base, with 5 bases between. The CDR3 contains 14 residues. The CDR3 DNA follows: TGCGCCAGCAGCTTGGGAGATTCTGGAAACACCATATATTTT. Amino acids: CASSLGDSGNTIYF.

The chain is built from TRBV7-2 and TRBJ1-3, with a weak D call TRBD1 (6 bases). Deletions cut 3 bases from V and 1 base from J, with 7 bases between. This CDR3 has 14 residues. The germline V gene has CDR1 SGHTA and CDR2 FQGNSA. CDR3 sequence: CASSLDRSGNTIYF. CDR3 nucleotide sequence: TGTGCCAGCAGCTTGGACAGATCTGGAAACACCATATATTTT.

The rearrangement links TRBV11-2 to TRBJ1-5, with D perhaps matching TRBD1 (6 bases). V was pared by 5 bases and J by 4 bases, with 15 bases between. The CDR3 contains 15 residues. Germline V CDR1 and CDR2: SGHAT, FQNNGV. The CDR3 region has the DNA TGTGCCAGCAGCCAGACGACAGGAACTAATCAGCCCCAGCATTTT. Translated: CASSQTTGTNQPQHF.